One sample yielded the 19 T cell receptor beta chains listed below, sequenced in a study of Graves' ophthalmopathy and Graves' hyperthyroidism. Amplification targeted the TCR beta CDR3 regions, with RNA transcripts as the source material. HTBI-primed first-round RT-PCR preceded second-round multiplex PCR. A single record per CDR3 protein comes from TCRdb applying MiXCR to the multiplex PCR reads. The sample has roughly 1.1 million distinct CDR3 sequences; roughly 35% are singletons. Material: peripheral blood or thyroid tissue (not recorded which). All receptors derive from an adult man with Graves' hyperthyroidism.

The chain recombines TRBV4-2 with TRBJ2-7; 7 nucleotides line up with TRBD2. The length of the CDR3 is 15 residues. Germline trimming cut 0 bases from V and 4 bases from J; bases unmatched to any gene: 6. The V gene's germline CDR1 is LGHNA and CDR2 YNFKEQ. Here the CDR3 reads CASSQDGGSRYEQYF. The CDR3 coding sequence is TGTGCCAGCAGCCAAGATGGCGGGAGTAGGTACGAGCAGTACTTC.

This clonotype appeared many times. The chain uses TRBV7-7 and TRBJ2-7; D perhaps matches TRBD1 (6 bases). The CDR3 covers 14 residues. V shed 5 bases and J shed 6 bases, with 17 bases lying between them. The germline V gene encodes CDR1 SSHAT and CDR2 FNYEAQ (reference sequence). As DNA, the CDR3 is TGTGCCAGCAGCCGAAGCCAGGGGATGGCCGAGCAGTACTTC. The encoded protein is CASSRSQGMAEQYF.

About this clonotype itself: A much larger clone sits a single nucleotide away, making a read error possible. This chain links TRBV19 with TRBJ2-7, with 8 bases lining up with TRBD2. The germline CDR1 and CDR2 sequences are LNHDA and SQIVND (reference sequence). This CDR3 contains 15 residues. The V segment lost 6 bases and the J segment 3 bases; nucleotides outside the gene matches: 10. For the CDR3, the DNA is TGTGCCAGTAGGGGACTAGTGGGGAGATACTACGAGCAGTACTTC. As protein: CASRGLVGRYYEQYF.

A note on this clonotype: A read error is possible here, since a much larger clone lies one base away. The rearrangement joins TRBV4-2 to TRBJ1-1, with D perhaps matching TRBD1 (5 bases). The CDR3 is 16 amino acids. Germline loops: CDR1 LGHNA, CDR2 YNFKEQ. The CDR3 is CASSLAVGRGNTGAFF. The DNA of the CDR3 is TGTGCCAGCAGCTTAGCGGTTGGTCGGGGGAACACTGGAGCTTTCTTT.

Remarks on this clonotype: One junction end does not reproduce the germline sequence, and a read error may be involved. The V gene is TRBV11-3, the J gene TRBJ2-5; D is undetermined. Germline lookup yields CDR1 SGHNT and CDR2 YENEEA. The CDR3 totals 15 residues. The CDR3 spells CASSQDAISGETQYF. CDR3 sequence (DNA): TGCGCCAGCAGCCAAGATGCTATCTCCGGGGAGACCCAGTACTTC. The whole variable domain, filled in from reference TRBV11-3 and TRBJ2-5, reads EAGVVQSPRYKIIEKKQPVAFWCNPISGHNTLYWYLQNLGQGPELLIRYENEEAVDDSQLPKDRFSAERLKGVDSTLKIQPAELGDSAVYLCASSQDAISGETQYFGPGTRLLVL.

This clonotype has more than one count but fewer than ten. The rearrangement joins TRBV20-1 to TRBJ1-1, with D possibly TRBD1 on 5 matching bases. The V and J ends lost 0 bases and 0 bases respectively, with 14 bases between them. CDR1 and CDR2 from the germline V gene are DFQATT and SNEGSKA (reference sequence). The CDR3 runs to 16 residues. The CDR3 spells CSARDPTGRMNTEAFF. For the CDR3, the DNA is TGCAGTGCTAGAGACCCAACGGGACGGATGAACACTGAAGCTTTCTTT.

This clonotype turned up a few times. This chain links TRBV16 with TRBJ1-1; 7 nucleotides line up with TRBD1. This CDR3 is 15 amino acids long. Germline loops: CDR1 KGHSY, CDR2 FQNENV. J gave up 4 bases and V 1 base, and 6 bases lay outside the gene matches. The chain's CDR3 is CASSQLDRVGTEAFF. The DNA for the CDR3 is TGTGCCAGCAGCCAATTAGACAGGGTGGGCACTGAAGCTTTCTTT.

This chain connects TRBV20-1 to TRBJ1-1, with 8 bases aligning to TRBD1. Germline CDR1 and CDR2: DFQATT and SNEGSKA (reference sequence). The CDR3 has 15 amino acids. Losses at the gene ends were 1 base for V and 5 bases for J; bases not matched to a gene: 9. CDR3 sequence reads: CSARVSTGGRTEAFF. CDR3 nucleotide sequence: TGCAGTGCTAGAGTTAGCACAGGGGGGAGGACTGAAGCTTTCTTT.

This clonotype was detected many times. The chain recombines TRBV11-2 with TRBJ1-1; D gene uncertain. Per the germline V gene, CDR1 is SGHAT and CDR2 is FQNNGV. The CDR3 is made up of 12 amino acids. Trimming took off 4 bases at V and 7 bases at J, with 10 bases between the two ends. The DNA of the CDR3 is TGTGCCAGCAGCTCCCTTCGAGTTGAAGCTTTCTTT. Its translation: CASSSLRVEAFF.

The sample holds many counts of this clonotype. The gene calls are TRBV2 and TRBJ2-2; D is possibly TRBD1 (6 bases). Germline V gene sequence: CDR1 SNHLY, CDR2 FYNNEI. The CDR3 length is 14 residues. V lost 7 bases, J lost 0 bases, and 9 bases lay in between. The CDR3, as DNA: TGTGCCAGCAAAACAGGGACGAACACCGGGGAGCTGTTTTTT. Amino acid sequence: CASKTGTNTGELFF.

This clonotype occurred many times. The rearrangement uses TRBV2 and TRBJ2-1, with D possibly matching TRBD1 (5 bases). V was shortened by 5 bases and J by 8 bases, with 10 bases between the two germline ends. The CDR3 is 12 residues long. The germline gives CDR1 SNHLY, CDR2 FYNNEI. CDR3: CASSSGLDEQFF. In DNA, the CDR3 is TGTGCCAGCAGTTCAGGGTTAGATGAGCAGTTCTTC.

This clonotype was counted at least ten times. V gene TRBV7-9 combines with J gene TRBJ2-5, with a weak D call TRBD2 (7 bases). CDR1 is SEHNR, CDR2 FQNEAQ, per germline (reference sequence). Trimming took 0 bases from V and 5 from J, leaving 10 bases between them. The CDR3 is made up of 14 amino acids. CDR3 protein: CASSLAGGPETQYF. In DNA, the CDR3 is TGTGCCAGCAGCTTAGCGGGGGGGCCCGAGACCCAGTACTTC. Full variable domain (rest looked up from reference TRBV7-9 and TRBJ2-5): DTGVSQNPRHKITKRGQNVTFRCDPISEHNRLYWYRQTLGQGPEFLTYFQNEAQLEKSRLLSDRFSAERPKGSFSTLEIQRTEQGDSAMYLCASSLAGGPETQYFGPGTRLLVL.

The CDR3 region has the DNA TGTGCCAGCAGCTCCCAGGCCGGGACAGCAGACAATGAGCAGTTCTTC. As protein: CASSSQAGTADNEQFF. This rearrangement joins TRBV7-8 to TRBJ2-1; TRBD1 matches at 7 bases. In germline, CDR1 is SGHVS, CDR2 FQNEAQ. V lost 4 bases to trimming and J lost 5 bases; unmatched junction nucleotides: 11. This CDR3 is built from 16 residues.

The table lists this clonotype with a count of one. It may be a read error: a sequence one base away is much more abundant. The conserved closing phenylalanine or tryptophan is absent in this CDR3, likely reflecting a read error. The rearrangement joins TRBV20-1 to TRBJ1-1; D remains ambiguous. Trimming pared 3 bases from V and 9 bases from J, leaving 11 bases between. CDR3 length: 11 residues. The germline CDR1 and CDR2 sequences are DFQATT and SNEGSKA (reference sequence). CDR3 nucleotide sequence: TGCAGTGCTAGTTTCTGGGAGAAAGCTTTCTCT. It is translated as CSASFWEKAFS.

The chain is built from TRBV7-2 and TRBJ1-4; no reliable D call. The CDR3 covers 13 residues. The V end lost 2 bases, the J end lost 4 bases, and 5 bases lay between the germline ends. The germline gives CDR1 SGHTA, CDR2 FQGNSA. The CDR3 reads CASSLRHNEKLFF. The CDR3, as DNA: TGTGCCAGCAGCTTACGCCATAATGAAAAACTGTTTTTT.

This clonotype was observed a few times. Given a much more abundant clone one base away, this may be a read error. The chain recombines TRBV29-1 with TRBJ1-4; D remains unclear. V gave up 4 bases and J gave up 7 bases, with 16 bases separating them. Germline CDR1 is SQVTM and CDR2 is ANQGSEA. The CDR3 is 14 amino acids. This CDR3 is CSVGEKNRPEKLFF. The CDR3 DNA reads TGCAGCGTTGGAGAAAAGAACCGACCTGAAAAACTGTTTTTT.

This clonotype was found a few times. The chain combines TRBV6-5 with TRBJ2-6, with TRBD1 identical over 7 bases. Trimming took 6 bases from V and 2 from J; bases not matched to a gene: 7. The CDR3 is 16 amino acids. Germline values: CDR1 MNHEY, CDR2 SVGAGI. The CDR3 sequence is CASRPGQAAGANVLTF. In DNA, the CDR3 is TGTGCCAGCAGACCCGGACAGGCGGCTGGGGCCAACGTCCTGACTTTC.

In its sample, this clonotype was seen many times. The V call is TRBV11-2, the J call TRBJ2-7; TRBD2 matches 8 bases. The CDR3 length is 14 residues. Losses at the gene ends were 6 bases for V and 3 bases for J; bases not matched to a gene: 7. Germline V gene data show CDR1 as SGHAT and CDR2 as FQNNGV. As DNA, the CDR3 is TGTGCCAGCAGGAAACTAGCGGACGTCTACGAGCAGTACTTC. Translating it yields CASRKLADVYEQYF.

This clonotype was seen a few times. This chain uses TRBV6-5 with TRBJ2-5; TRBD2 is a possible D gene (6 bases). From germline, CDR1 is MNHEY and CDR2 SVGAGI. The length of the CDR3 is 16 residues. V was trimmed by 0 bases and J by 0 bases, leaving 11 bases between them. DNA for the CDR3: TGTGCCAGCAGTTACTCGGGTGGGGGGAACCAAGAGACCCAGTACTTC. This sequence encodes CASSYSGGGNQETQYF.